This T cell receptor (beta chain) was sequenced for a study of CD8 T cells in Susac syndrome. Study-wide results and caveats: The CD4+ T cell repertoires in Susac syndrome did not show any clonal expansion.

Trimming stripped 3 bases from V and 5 bases from J, with 5 bases between. The CDR3 sequence is 12 residues long. Looked up from germline, CDR1 is SGHTA and CDR2 is FQGNSA. A note on this clonotype: The antigen is undetermined.

RNA was extracted with the RNeasy kit, and a quantity of roughly 0.5 to 1 ug was reverse transcribed using random hexamers. TCRdb re-called the immunoSEQ multiplex PCR reads through MiXCR, storing one row per CDR3 protein. The repertoire includes under 90,000 distinct CDR3 sequences, about 93% of them detected once, and more than 0.5% sits in the top ten. V is TRBV7-2 and J is TRBJ1-3; D remains ambiguous. The sequenced sample was CD4+ T cells from PBMCs. The receptor comes from a human donor with Susac syndrome. CDR3 coding DNA: TGTGCCAGCAGCTTGCAACGAAACACCATATATTTT. Its protein product is CASSLQRNTIYF.